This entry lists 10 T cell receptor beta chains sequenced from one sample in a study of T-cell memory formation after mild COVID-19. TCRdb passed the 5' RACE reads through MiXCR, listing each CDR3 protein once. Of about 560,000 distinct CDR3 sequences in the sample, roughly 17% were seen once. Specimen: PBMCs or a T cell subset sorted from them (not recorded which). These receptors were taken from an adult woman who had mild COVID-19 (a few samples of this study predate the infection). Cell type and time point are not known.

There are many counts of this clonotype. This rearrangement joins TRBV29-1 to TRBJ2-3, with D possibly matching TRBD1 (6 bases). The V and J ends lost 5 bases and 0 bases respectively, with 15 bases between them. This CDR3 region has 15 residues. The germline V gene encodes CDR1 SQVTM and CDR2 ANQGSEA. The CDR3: CSVHRDIPSTDTQYF. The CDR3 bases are TGCAGCGTTCACCGGGACATACCAAGCACAGATACGCAGTATTTT.

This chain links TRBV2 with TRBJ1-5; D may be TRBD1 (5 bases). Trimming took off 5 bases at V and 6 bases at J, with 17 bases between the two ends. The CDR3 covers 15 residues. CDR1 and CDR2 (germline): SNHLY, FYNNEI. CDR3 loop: CASSRDSGGSQPQHF. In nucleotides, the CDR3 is TGTGCCAGCAGTCGGGACTCCGGGGGTAGTCAGCCCCAGCATTTT.

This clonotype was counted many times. The CDR3 coding sequence is TGCAGCGTTGTAGCCGCGAACACCGGGGAGCTGTTTTTT. Its protein is CSVVAANTGELFF. This chain uses TRBV29-1 with TRBJ2-2; D ambiguous. Per the germline V gene, CDR1 is SQVTM and CDR2 is ANQGSEA. Trimming removed 4 bases from V and 0 bases from J, with 6 bases in between. The CDR3 is 13 residues long.

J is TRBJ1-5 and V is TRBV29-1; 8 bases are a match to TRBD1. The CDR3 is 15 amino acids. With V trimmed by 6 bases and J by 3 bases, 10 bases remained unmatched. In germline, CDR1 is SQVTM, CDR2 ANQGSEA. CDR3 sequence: CSVTAGTGNNQPQHF. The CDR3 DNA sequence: TGCAGCGTAACGGCCGGGACAGGAAACAATCAGCCCCAGCATTTT.

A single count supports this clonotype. CDR3 loop: CASSLRTSGSTYEQYF. The CDR3 DNA is TGTGCCAGCTCACTTCGGACTAGCGGGTCAACCTACGAGCAGTACTTC. The chain uses TRBV18 and TRBJ2-7, with TRBD2 matching over 11 bases. J gave up 2 bases and V 4 bases, and 7 bases lay outside the gene matches. CDR3 length: 16 amino acids. Germline V gene lookup returns CDR1 KGHSH and CDR2 LQKENI.

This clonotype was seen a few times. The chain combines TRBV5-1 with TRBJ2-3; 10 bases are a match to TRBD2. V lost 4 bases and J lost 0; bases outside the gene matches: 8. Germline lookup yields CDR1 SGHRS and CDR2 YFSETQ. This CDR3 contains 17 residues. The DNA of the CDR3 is TGCGCCAGCAGCCTACTAGCGGGGCTTTCTAGCACAGATACGCAGTATTTT. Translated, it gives CASSLLAGLSSTDTQYF.

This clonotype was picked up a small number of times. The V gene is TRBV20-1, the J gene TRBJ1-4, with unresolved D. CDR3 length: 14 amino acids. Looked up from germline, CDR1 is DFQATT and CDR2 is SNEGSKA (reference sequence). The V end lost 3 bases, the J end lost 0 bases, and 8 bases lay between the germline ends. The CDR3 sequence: CSARVFATNEKLFF. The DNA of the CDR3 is TGCAGTGCTAGGGTGTTTGCAACTAATGAAAAACTGTTTTTT.

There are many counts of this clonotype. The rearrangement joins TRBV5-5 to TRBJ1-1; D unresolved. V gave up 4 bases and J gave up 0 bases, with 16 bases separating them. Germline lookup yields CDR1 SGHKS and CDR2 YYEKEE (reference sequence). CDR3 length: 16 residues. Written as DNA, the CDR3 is TGTGCCAGCAGCCCCCAGACTCGCACAGTGAACACTGAAGCTTTCTTT. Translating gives CASSPQTRTVNTEAFF.

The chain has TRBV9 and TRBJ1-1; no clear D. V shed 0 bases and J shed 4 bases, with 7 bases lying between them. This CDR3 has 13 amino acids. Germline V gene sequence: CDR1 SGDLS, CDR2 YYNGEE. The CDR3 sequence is CASSVEGVTEAFF. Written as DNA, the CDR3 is TGTGCCAGCAGCGTAGAGGGTGTCACTGAAGCTTTCTTT. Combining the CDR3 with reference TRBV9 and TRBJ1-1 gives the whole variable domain DSGVTQTPKHLITATGQRVTLRCSPRSGDLSVYWYQQSLDQGLQFLIQYYNGEERAKGNILERFSAQQFPDLHSELNLSSLELGDSALYFCASSVEGVTEAFFGQGTRLTVV.

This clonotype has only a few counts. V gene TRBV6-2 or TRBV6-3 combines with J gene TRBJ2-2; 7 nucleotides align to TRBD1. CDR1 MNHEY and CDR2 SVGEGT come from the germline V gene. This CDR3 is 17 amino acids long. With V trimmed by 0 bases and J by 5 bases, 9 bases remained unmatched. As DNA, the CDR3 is TGTGCCAGCAGTTACTCATTCGACAGGGTCGGGACCGGGGAGCTGTTTTTT. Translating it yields CASSYSFDRVGTGELFF.